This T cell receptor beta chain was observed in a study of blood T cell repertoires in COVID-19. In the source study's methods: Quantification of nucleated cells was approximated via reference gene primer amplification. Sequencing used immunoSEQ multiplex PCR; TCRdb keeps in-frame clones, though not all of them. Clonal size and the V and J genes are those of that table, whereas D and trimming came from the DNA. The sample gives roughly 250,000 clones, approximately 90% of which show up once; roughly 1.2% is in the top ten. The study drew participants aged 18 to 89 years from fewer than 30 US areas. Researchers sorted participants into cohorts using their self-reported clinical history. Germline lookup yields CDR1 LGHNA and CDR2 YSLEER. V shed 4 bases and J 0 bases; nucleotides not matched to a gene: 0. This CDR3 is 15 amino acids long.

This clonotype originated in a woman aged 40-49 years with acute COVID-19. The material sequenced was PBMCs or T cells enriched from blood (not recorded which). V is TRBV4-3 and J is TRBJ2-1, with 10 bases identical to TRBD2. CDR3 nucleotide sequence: TGCGCCAGCAGCCTAGCGGGAGGCTCCTACAATGAGCAGTTCTTC. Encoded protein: CASSLAGGSYNEQFF.